The entry that follows covers one T cell receptor (beta chain) sequence. This entry belongs to a study of cytomegalovirus exposure and HLA in healthy donors. Researchers ran the PCR with 60 Vbeta and 13 Jbeta primers. Sequenced by immunoSEQ multiplex PCR; TCRdb stores in-frame clones only, minus some. The data show approximately 120,000 clones, with 65% to 80% seen just once and roughly 13% held by the top ten. The clonotype comes from a woman in her sixties or seventies in good health and CMV-seropositive. The sequenced material came from PBMCs.

The CDR3 region is CASSQDLWTGTINYGYTF. The DNA of the CDR3 is TGCGCCAGCAGCCAAGATCTGTGGACAGGGACAATTAACTATGGCTACACCTTC. V and J are TRBV4-3 and TRBJ1-2; 8 nucleotides agree with TRBD1. Germline CDR1 LGHNA, CDR2 YSLEER. The CDR3 loop spans 18 amino acids. V lost 0 bases and J lost 1; bases outside the gene matches: 10.